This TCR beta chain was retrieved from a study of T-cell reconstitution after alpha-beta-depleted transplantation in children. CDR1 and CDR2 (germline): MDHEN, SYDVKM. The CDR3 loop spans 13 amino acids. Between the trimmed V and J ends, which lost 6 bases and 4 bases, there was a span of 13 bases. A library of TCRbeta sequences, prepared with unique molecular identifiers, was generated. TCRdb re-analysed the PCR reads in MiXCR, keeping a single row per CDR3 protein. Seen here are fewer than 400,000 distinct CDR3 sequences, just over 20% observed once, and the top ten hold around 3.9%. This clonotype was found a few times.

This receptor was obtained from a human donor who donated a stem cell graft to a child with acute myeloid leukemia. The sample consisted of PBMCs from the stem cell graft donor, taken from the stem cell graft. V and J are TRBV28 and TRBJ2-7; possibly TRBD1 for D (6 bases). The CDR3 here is CASRDPGQYEQYF. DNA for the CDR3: TGTGCCAGCAGAGACCCCGGACAGTACGAGCAGTACTTC.